The 16 T cell receptor beta chains below come from one sample, sequenced in a study of blood T cell repertoires in COVID-19. The table came from immunoSEQ multiplex PCR; TCRdb's copy has only in-frame clones and leaves some out. The repertoire holds a few hundred thousand clones, with more than 75% as singletons. The specimen was peripheral blood. These receptors came from a woman aged 55-70 years with COVID-19, enrolled during active disease.

The chain uses TRBV7-2 and TRBJ2-1, with 8 bases lining up with TRBD1. This CDR3 is 15 amino acids long. Trimming cost V 1 base and J 3 bases; bases outside gene matches: 2. The germline V gene has CDR1 SGHTA and CDR2 FQGNSA. CDR3 sequence reads: CASSLEGQVYNEQFF. The CDR3 nucleotides are TGTGCCAGCAGCTTAGAGGGACAGGTCTACAATGAGCAGTTCTTC.

V usage is TRBV13 and J usage is TRBJ1-2, with D possibly being TRBD1 (5 bases). The CDR3 sequence is 14 residues long. Germline lookup yields CDR1 PRHDT and CDR2 FYEKMQ (reference sequence). Trimming took off 0 bases at V and 8 bases at J, with 13 bases between the two ends. CDR3 sequence: CASSLGQVWGGYTF. DNA of the CDR3: TGTGCCAGCAGCTTAGGACAGGTTTGGGGAGGCTACACCTTC.

The CDR3 bases are TGTGCCAGCAGCCCCGTGAGCGGGAGGTCCGGGGAGCTGTTTTTT. It yields the protein CASSPVSGRSGELFF. The chain couples TRBV5-4 to TRBJ2-2; 9 bases are shared with TRBD2. J gave up 6 bases and V 4 bases, and 7 bases lay outside the gene matches. This CDR3 spans 15 amino acids. The germline gives CDR1 SGHNT, CDR2 YYREEE (reference sequence).

The J gene is TRBJ1-5, the V gene TRBV5-1; D might be TRBD1 (5 bases). The CDR3 extends over 14 amino acids. CDR1 is SGHRS and CDR2 is YFSETQ in the germline V gene. V gave up 4 bases and J gave up 4 bases, with 12 bases separating them. This CDR3 reads CASSPGGTNQPQHF. The CDR3 DNA follows: TGCGCCAGCAGCCCAGGTGGGACTAATCAGCCCCAGCATTTT.

The chain carries TRBV6-5 and TRBJ1-6, with TRBD1 matching 7 bases. The CDR3 loop spans 15 amino acids. V was clipped by 7 bases and J by 3 bases; unmatched bases: 6. The V gene's germline CDR1 is MNHEY and CDR2 SVGAGI. The CDR3 DNA follows: TGTGCCAGCACCAAGGGGGCTGACTATAATTCACCCCTCCACTTT. It yields the protein CASTKGADYNSPLHF.

CDR3 sequence reads: CASSPPTDPGNTIYF. The CDR3 region has the DNA TGTGCCAGCTCACCACCGACAGACCCTGGAAACACCATATATTTT. The V and J genes are TRBV18 and TRBJ1-3, with D perhaps matching TRBD1 (5 bases). The CDR3 contains 15 residues. Trimming left V 0 bases short and J 2 bases short, with 8 bases between. Germline CDR1 is KGHSH and CDR2 is LQKENI.

This sequence joins TRBV5-8 and TRBJ2-1, with 7 bases matching TRBD2. The germline V gene encodes CDR1 SGHTS and CDR2 YDEGEE. The CDR3 sequence is 14 residues long. J lost 12 bases, V lost 2 bases, and 11 bases had no gene match. This chain's CDR3 is CASSFTSVVSGQFF. The CDR3 DNA is TGTGCCAGCAGCTTCACTAGCGTGGTGTCAGGGCAGTTCTTC.

The chain is built from TRBV19 and TRBJ2-1, with D perhaps matching TRBD2 (5 bases). The CDR3 has 12 amino acids. Germline V gene lookup returns CDR1 LNHDA and CDR2 SQIVND (reference sequence). V dropped 4 bases and J dropped 12 bases, with 13 bases sitting between them. The CDR3 region is CASSTRGGGQFF. For the CDR3, the DNA is TGTGCCAGTAGTACCCGAGGTGGAGGGCAGTTCTTC.

The chain joins TRBV4-2 to TRBJ2-1; TRBD1 agrees at 11 bases. Unmatched junction bases numbered 5, after V lost 3 bases and J lost 7 bases. Germline V gene sequence: CDR1 LGHNA, CDR2 YNFKEQ. CDR3 length: 15 residues. The CDR3 bases are TGTGCCAGCAGCCAGGACAGGGGGCTCGGAAATGAGCAGTTCTTC. This encodes CASSQDRGLGNEQFF.

The chain carries TRBV19 and TRBJ1-2; 9 nucleotides align to TRBD1. The V gene end was trimmed by 7 bases and the J gene end by 4 bases; junction bases not matched to a gene: 4. Per germline, CDR1 LNHDA and CDR2 SQIVND (reference sequence). CDR3 length: 13 residues. In nucleotides, the CDR3 is TGTGCCAGTATGACAGGGGGACTCTATGGCTACACCTTC. This sequence encodes CASMTGGLYGYTF.

The V and J genes are TRBV9 and TRBJ2-5; 12 bases line up with TRBD2. From germline, CDR1 is SGDLS and CDR2 YYNGEE. This CDR3 region has 14 residues. Trimming cost V 3 bases and J 5 bases; bases outside gene matches: 2. The CDR3 sequence: CASSELAGGETQYF. CDR3 DNA sequence: TGTGCCAGCAGCGAGCTAGCGGGAGGGGAGACCCAGTACTTC. The whole variable domain, filled in from reference TRBV9 and TRBJ2-5, reads DSGVTQTPKHLITATGQRVTLRCSPRSGDLSVYWYQQSLDQGLQFLIQYYNGEERAKGNILERFSAQQFPDLHSELNLSSLELGDSALYFCASSELAGGETQYFGPGTRLLVL.

This sequence joins TRBV6-6 and TRBJ1-5; 9 bases line up with TRBD1. The CDR3 has 16 residues. The germline gives CDR1 MNHNY, CDR2 SVGAGI (reference sequence). The V segment lost 6 bases and the J segment 4 bases; nucleotides outside the gene matches: 10. As DNA, the CDR3 is TGTGCCAGCAGACCCGACAGGGGGTCAAGAAATCAGCCCCAGCATTTT. Translating gives CASRPDRGSRNQPQHF.

The CDR3 region has the DNA TGTGCCATCGGACAGGGCAATCAGCCCCAGCATTTT. Translation gives CAIGQGNQPQHF. The chain has TRBV6-5 and TRBJ1-5; 7 bases are shared with TRBD1. This CDR3 has 12 amino acids. V shed 10 bases and J 2 bases; nucleotides not matched to a gene: 2. CDR1 and CDR2 from the germline V gene are MNHEY and SVGAGI.

The rearrangement links TRBV3-1 (or the pseudogene TRBV3-2) to TRBJ2-5; D is ambiguous. This CDR3 is built from 14 residues. CDR1 and CDR2 (germline): LGHDT, YNNKEL (reference sequence). Trimming removed 7 bases at V and 0 bases at J, with 12 bases between. The CDR3 nucleotides read TGTGCCAGCAAGATTGCAGACTACCAAGAGACCCAGTACTTC. This codes for CASKIADYQETQYF.

This clone was picked up one time. For the CDR3, the DNA is TGTGCCTGGACCGGACTAGCGGGAGGAGAAAATGAGCAGTTCTTC. Translating gives CAWTGLAGGENEQFF. V usage is TRBV30 and J usage is TRBJ2-1, with 14 bases matching TRBD2. Germline V gives CDR1 GTSNPN, CDR2 SVGIG (reference sequence). The CDR3 is 15 amino acids. V lost 4 bases, J lost 7 bases, and 6 bases stayed unmatched.

V usage is TRBV5-4 and J usage is TRBJ1-6; 11 nucleotides align to TRBD1. The CDR3 runs 15 residues. The V segment lost 4 bases and the J segment 9 bases; nucleotides outside the gene matches: 6. The V gene's germline CDR1 is SGHNT and CDR2 YYREEE (reference sequence). The CDR3 reads CASSGRTGGVSPLHF. As DNA, the CDR3 is TGTGCCAGCAGCGGAAGGACAGGGGGCGTTTCACCCCTCCACTTT.